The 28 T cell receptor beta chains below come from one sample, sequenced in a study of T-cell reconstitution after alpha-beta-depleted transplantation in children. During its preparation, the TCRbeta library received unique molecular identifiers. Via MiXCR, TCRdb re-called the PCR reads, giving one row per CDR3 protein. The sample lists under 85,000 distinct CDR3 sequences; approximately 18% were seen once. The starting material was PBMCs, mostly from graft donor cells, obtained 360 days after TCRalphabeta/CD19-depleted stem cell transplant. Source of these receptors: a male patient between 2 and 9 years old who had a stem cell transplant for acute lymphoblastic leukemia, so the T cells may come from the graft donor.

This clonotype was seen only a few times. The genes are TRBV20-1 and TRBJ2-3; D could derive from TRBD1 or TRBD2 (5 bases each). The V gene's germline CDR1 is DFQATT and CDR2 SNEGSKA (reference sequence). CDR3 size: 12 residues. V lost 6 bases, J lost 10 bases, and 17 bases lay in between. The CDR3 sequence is CSAPSSGQPQYF. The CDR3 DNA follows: TGCAGTGCCCCCTCTTCGGGGCAGCCGCAGTATTTT.

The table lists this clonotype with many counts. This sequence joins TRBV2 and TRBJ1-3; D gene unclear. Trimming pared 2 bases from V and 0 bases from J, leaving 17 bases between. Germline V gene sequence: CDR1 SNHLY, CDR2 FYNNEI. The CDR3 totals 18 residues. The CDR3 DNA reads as TGTGCCAGCAGTGAATTTCTCAGGACCCTAACCTCTGGAAACACCATATATTTT. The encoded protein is CASSEFLRTLTSGNTIYF.

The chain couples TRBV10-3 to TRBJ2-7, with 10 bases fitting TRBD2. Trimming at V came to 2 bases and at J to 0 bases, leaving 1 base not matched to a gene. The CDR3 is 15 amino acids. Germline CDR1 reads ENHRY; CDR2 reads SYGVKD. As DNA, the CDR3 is TGTGCCATCAGTGAGGGACTAGCGGACTCCTACGAGCAGTACTTC. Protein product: CAISEGLADSYEQYF.

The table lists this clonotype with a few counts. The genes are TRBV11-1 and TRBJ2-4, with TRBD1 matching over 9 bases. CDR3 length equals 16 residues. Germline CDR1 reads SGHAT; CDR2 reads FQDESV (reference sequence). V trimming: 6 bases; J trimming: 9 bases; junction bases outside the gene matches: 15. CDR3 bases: TGTGCCAGCAGTCAAGGACAGGGGAGAAGCCACGGCATTCAGTACTTC. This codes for CASSQGQGRSHGIQYF.

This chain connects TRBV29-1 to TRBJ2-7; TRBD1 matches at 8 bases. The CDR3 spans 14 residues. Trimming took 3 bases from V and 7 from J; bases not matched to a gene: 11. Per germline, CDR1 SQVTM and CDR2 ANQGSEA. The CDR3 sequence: CSVERGTGRREQYF. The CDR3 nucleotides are TGCAGCGTTGAGCGAGGGACAGGCCGAAGGGAGCAGTACTTC.

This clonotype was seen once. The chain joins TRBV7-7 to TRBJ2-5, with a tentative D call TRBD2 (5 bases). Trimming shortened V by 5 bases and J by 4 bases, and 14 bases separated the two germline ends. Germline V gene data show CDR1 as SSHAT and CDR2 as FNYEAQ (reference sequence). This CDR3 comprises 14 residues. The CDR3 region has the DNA TGTGCCAGCAGCCCTGGAAGGGCGGGAGAGACCCAGTACTTC. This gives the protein CASSPGRAGETQYF. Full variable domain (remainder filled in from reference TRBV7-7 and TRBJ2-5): GAGVSQSPRYKVTKRGQDVTLRCDPISSHATLYWYQQALGQGPEFLTYFNYEAQPDKSGLPSDRFSAERPEGSISTLTIQRTEQRDSAMYRCASSPGRAGETQYFGPGTRLLVL.

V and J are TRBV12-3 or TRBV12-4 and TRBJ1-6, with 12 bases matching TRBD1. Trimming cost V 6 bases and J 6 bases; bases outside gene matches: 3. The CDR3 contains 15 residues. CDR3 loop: CASSRGQGANSPLHF. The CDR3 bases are TGTGCCAGCAGCCGGGGACAGGGGGCTAATTCACCCCTCCACTTT.

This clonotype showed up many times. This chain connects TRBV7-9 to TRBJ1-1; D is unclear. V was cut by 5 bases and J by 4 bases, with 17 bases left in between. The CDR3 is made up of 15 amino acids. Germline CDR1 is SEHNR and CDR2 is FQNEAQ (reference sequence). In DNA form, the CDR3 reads TGTGCCAGCAGCCCGAGATCGGGCTGGGCCACTGAAGCTTTCTTT. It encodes CASSPRSGWATEAFF.

This chain's CDR3 is CASSSHQGAWETQYF. DNA for the CDR3: TGTGCCAGCAGCTCCCACCAGGGGGCGTGGGAGACCCAGTACTTC. This chain links TRBV9 with TRBJ2-5, with 8 bases fitting TRBD1. V lost 4 bases, J lost 5 bases, and 10 bases stayed unmatched. There are 15 residues in the CDR3. Germline V gene lookup returns CDR1 SGDLS and CDR2 YYNGEE.

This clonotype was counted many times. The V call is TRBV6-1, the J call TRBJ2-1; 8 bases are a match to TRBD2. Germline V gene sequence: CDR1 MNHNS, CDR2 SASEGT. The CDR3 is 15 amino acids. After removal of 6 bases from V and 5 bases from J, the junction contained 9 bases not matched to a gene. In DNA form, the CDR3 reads TGTGCCAGCAGCCCGAAGCGGGAGTCGAACAATGAGCAGTTCTTC. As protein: CASSPKRESNNEQFF.

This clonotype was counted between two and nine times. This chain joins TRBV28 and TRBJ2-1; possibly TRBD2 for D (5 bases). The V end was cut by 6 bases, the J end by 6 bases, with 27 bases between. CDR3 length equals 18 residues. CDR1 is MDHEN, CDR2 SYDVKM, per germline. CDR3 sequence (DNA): TGTGCCAGCAGCCCCCGGGCTCTGAGGTCGGGGATTGGCAATGAGCAGTTCTTC. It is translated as CASSPRALRSGIGNEQFF.

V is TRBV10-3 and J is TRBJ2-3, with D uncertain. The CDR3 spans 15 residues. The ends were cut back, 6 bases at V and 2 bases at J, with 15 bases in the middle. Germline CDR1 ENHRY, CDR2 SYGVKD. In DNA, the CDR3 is TGTGCCATCAGGGCATTTTGGCGAGACACAGATACGCAGTATTTT. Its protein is CAIRAFWRDTDTQYF.

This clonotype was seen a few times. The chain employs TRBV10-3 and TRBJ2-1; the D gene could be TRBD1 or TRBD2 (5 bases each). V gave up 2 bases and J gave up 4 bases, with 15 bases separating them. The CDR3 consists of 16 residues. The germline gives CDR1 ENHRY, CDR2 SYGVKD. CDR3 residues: CAISELHRDLYNEQFF. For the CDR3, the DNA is TGTGCCATCAGTGAGCTACACCGGGACCTTTACAATGAGCAGTTCTTC.

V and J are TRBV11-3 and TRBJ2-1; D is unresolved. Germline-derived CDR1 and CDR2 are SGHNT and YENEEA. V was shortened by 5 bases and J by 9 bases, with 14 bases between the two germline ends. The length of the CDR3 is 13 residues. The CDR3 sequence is CASSPQFASEQFF. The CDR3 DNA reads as TGTGCCAGCAGCCCCCAATTCGCCAGTGAGCAGTTCTTC.

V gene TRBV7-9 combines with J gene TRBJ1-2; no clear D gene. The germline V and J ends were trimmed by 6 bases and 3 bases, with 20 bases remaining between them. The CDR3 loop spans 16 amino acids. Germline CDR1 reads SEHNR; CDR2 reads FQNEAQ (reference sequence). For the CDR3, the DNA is TGTGCCAGCAGGGCCCCCAGACACGGAGACGACTATGGCTACACCTTC. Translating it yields CASRAPRHGDDYGYTF.

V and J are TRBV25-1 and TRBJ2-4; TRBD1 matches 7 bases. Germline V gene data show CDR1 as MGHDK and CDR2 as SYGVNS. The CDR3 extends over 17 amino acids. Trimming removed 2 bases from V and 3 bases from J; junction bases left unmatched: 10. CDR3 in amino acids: CASSEAPGQGDKNIQYF. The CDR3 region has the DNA TGTGCCAGCAGTGAAGCCCCCGGGCAGGGGGACAAAAACATTCAGTACTTC.

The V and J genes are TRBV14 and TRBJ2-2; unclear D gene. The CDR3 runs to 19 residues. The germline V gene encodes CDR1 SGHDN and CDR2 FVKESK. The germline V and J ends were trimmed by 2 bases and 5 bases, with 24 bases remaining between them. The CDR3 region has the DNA TGTGCCAGCAGCCAATCAACCAATCCCGCGTGGGCCCCTACCGGGGAGCTGTTTTTT. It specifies CASSQSTNPAWAPTGELFF.

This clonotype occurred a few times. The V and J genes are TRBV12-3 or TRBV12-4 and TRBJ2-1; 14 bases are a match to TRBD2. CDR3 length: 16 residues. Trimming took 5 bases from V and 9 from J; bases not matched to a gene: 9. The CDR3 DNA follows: TGTGCCAGCAGTCCGACTAGCGGGAGGGGAAGTTTTGAGCAGTTCTTC. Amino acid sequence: CASSPTSGRGSFEQFF.

Here the CDR3 DNA reads TGTGCCATCAGTAATAGGGGGCCGAACACTGAAGCTTTCTTT. Residues: CAISNRGPNTEAFF. The genes are TRBV10-3 and TRBJ1-1; 7 nucleotides match TRBD1. The germline V gene encodes CDR1 ENHRY and CDR2 SYGVKD. V lost 5 bases, J lost 1 base, and 4 bases stayed unmatched. CDR3 size: 14 residues.

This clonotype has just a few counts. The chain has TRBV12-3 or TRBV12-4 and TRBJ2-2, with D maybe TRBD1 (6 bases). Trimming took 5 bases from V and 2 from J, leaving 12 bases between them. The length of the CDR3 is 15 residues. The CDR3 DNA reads TGTGCCAGCAGTCCCGGGACAACTAACACCGGGGAGCTGTTTTTT. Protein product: CASSPGTTNTGELFF.

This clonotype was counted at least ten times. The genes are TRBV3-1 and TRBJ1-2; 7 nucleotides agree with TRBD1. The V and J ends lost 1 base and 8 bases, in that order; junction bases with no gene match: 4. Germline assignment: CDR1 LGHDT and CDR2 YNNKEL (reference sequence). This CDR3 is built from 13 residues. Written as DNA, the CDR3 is TGTGCCAGCAGCCAAGTAGGGACAGTCGGCTACACCTTC. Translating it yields CASSQVGTVGYTF.

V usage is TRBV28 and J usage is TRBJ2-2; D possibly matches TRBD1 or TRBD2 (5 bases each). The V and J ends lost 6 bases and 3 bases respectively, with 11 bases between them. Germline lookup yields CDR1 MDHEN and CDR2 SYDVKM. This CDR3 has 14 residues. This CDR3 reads CASSPGLYTGELFF. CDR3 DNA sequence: TGTGCCAGCAGCCCGGGGCTTTACACCGGGGAGCTGTTTTTT.

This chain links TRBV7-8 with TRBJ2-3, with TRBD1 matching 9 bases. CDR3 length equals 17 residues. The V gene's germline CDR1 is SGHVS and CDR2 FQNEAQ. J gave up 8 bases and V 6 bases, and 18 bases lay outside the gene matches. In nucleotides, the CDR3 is TGTGCCAGCAGTCTAGTGGGGACAGGGCACGCTAGGGGTACGCAGTATTTT. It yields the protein CASSLVGTGHARGTQYF.

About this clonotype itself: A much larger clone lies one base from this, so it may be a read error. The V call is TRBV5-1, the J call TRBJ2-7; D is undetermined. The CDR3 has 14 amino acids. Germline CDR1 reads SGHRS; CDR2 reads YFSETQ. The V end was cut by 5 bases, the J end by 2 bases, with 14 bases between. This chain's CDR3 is CASSPVYAPYEQYF. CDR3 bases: TGCGCCAGCAGTCCTGTATACGCCCCCTACGAGCAGTACTTC.

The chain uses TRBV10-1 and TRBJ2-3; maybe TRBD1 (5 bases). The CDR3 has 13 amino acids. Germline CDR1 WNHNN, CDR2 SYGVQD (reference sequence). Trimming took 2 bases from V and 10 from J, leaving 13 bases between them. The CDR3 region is CASSEAPTDSQYF. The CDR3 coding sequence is TGCGCCAGCAGTGAGGCTCCGACAGACTCGCAGTATTTT.

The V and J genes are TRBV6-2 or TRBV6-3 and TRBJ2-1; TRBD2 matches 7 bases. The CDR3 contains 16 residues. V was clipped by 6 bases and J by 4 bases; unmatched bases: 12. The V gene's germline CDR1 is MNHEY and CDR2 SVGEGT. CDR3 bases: TGTGCCAGCAGCACCCGGGGAGCGGGAAGTTACAATGAGCAGTTCTTC. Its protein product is CASSTRGAGSYNEQFF.

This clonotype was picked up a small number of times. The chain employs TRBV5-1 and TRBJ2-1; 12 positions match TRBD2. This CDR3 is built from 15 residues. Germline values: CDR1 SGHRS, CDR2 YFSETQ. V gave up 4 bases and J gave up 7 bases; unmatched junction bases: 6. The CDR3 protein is CASSTGTSGSNEQFF. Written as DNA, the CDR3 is TGCGCCAGCAGCACCGGGACTAGCGGGTCGAATGAGCAGTTCTTC.

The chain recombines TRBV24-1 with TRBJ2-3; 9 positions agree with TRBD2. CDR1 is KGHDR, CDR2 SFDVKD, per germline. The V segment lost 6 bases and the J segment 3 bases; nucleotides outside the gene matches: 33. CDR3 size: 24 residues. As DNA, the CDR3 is TGTGCCACCAGTAGGGGAGCGGGAGGACACTTCCCGAGGACAGCGGTAGGATGGACAGATACGCAGTATTTT. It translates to CATSRGAGGHFPRTAVGWTDTQYF.